Listed below are T cell receptor beta chains from one sample, sequenced in a study of T cell responses to AZD1222 COVID-19 vaccine. Data came from immunoSEQ multiplex PCR; TCRdb stores just in-frame clones and leaves some out. The table shows 120,000 to 150,000 clones, with 91% occurring only once. Material: peripheral blood, obtained on day 0 of AZD1222 vaccination. These receptors were collected from an adult in good health. The CDR3 runs from the conserved cysteine through the conserved F or W. Each record gives: clone size, V gene, D gene, J gene, CDR3 length, CDR3 protein, CDR3 DNA. D genes are given only for firm matches. Expanded clones are given a class, and other clones once, few, many or no size at all.

size: -; V: TRBV24-1; D: -; J: TRBJ1-2; length: 13; CDR3: CATTRRRLCGYTF; DNA: TGTGCCACCACTCGAAGGAGGCTGTGTGGCTACACCTTC
size: -; V: TRBV10-2; D: -; J: TRBJ1-6; length: 16; CDR3: CASSESTGGRNSPLHF; DNA: TGCGCCAGCAGTGAGTCGACAGGCGGGCGTAATTCACCCCTCCACTTT
size: -; V: TRBV7-2; D: -; J: TRBJ2-1; length: 13; CDR3: CASSSGVYNEQFF; DNA: TGTGCCAGCAGCTCGGGGGTCTACAATGAGCAGTTCTTC
size: -; V: TRBV4-1; D: -; J: TRBJ2-3; length: 16; CDR3: CASSQGRGLNTDTQYF; DNA: TGCGCCAGCAGCCAAGGACGCGGTCTTAACACAGATACGCAGTATTTT
size: -; V: TRBV6-1; D: -; J: TRBJ1-5; length: 14; CDR3: CASSDRVNFQPQHF; DNA: TGTGCCAGCAGTGACAGGGTGAATTTCCAGCCCCAGCATTTT
size: once; V: TRBV7-9; D: -; J: TRBJ2-3; length: 16; CDR3: CASSLAPEDYTDTQYF; DNA: TGTGCCAGCAGCTTAGCGCCCGAAGACTACACAGATACGCAGTATTTT
size: -; V: TRBV3-1/TRBV3-2; D: -; J: TRBJ1-1; length: 13; CDR3: CASSPRDGLEAFF; DNA: TGTGCCAGCAGCCCCCGGGACGGACTAGAAGCTTTCTTT
size: -; V: TRBV5-1; D: -; J: TRBJ2-1; length: 14; CDR3: CASSLTGPYNEQFF; DNA: TGCGCCAGCAGCCTAACAGGGCCCTACAATGAGCAGTTCTTC
size: -; V: TRBV29-1; D: TRBD1; J: TRBJ2-7; length: 16; CDR3: CSVEGDRGRTRGEQYF; DNA: TGCAGCGTTGAAGGGGACAGGGGGAGGACCCGAGGAGAGCAGTACTTC
size: -; V: TRBV28; D: -; J: TRBJ1-2; length: 13; CDR3: CASSLARIYGYTF; DNA: TGTGCCAGCAGTTTAGCCAGGATCTATGGCTACACCTTC